The 19 T cell receptor beta chains reported below all come from one sample, sequenced in a study of shared T cell receptors in the human thymus. TCRdb keeps only in-frame clones here, not all; method: immunoSEQ multiplex PCR. Here the sample spans more than 550,000 clones, about 87% being singletons. The sample was also linked to a second study, of human thymus T cells.

Input material: thymocytes. The receptors come from a boy younger than two with a congenital heart defect.

The chain uses TRBV19 and TRBJ1-1, with TRBD1 identical over 7 bases. V lost 2 bases, J lost 3 bases, and 9 bases stayed unmatched. The CDR3 is 16 residues long. The germline CDR1 and CDR2 sequences are LNHDA and SQIVND (reference sequence). CDR3 sequence: CASSIKGAAADTEAFF. The CDR3 coding sequence is TGTGCCAGTAGTATAAAGGGGGCCGCGGCAGACACTGAAGCTTTCTTT.

This chain uses TRBV11-2 with TRBJ1-4; 10 nucleotides match TRBD1. V shed 5 bases and J 8 bases; nucleotides not matched to a gene: 8. CDR3 length equals 15 residues. In germline, CDR1 is SGHAT, CDR2 FQNNGV. The DNA for the CDR3 is TGTGCCAGCAGCCGCCGGGACAGGGGACGGGAAAAACTGTTTTTT. Translated: CASSRRDRGREKLFF. The variable domain in full, completed from reference TRBV11-2 and TRBJ1-4, reads EAGVAQSPRYKIIEKRQSVAFWCNPISGHATLYWYQQILGQGPKLLIQFQNNGVVDDSQLPKDRFSAERLKGVDSTLKIQPAKLEDSAVYLCASSRRDRGREKLFFGSGTQLSVL.

This clone has only a few counts. V gene TRBV2 combines with J gene TRBJ2-7; TRBD1 matches at 9 bases. The V segment lost 3 bases and the J segment 8 bases; nucleotides outside the gene matches: 14. The CDR3 totals 16 residues. CDR1 SNHLY and CDR2 FYNNEI come from the germline V gene. CDR3 in DNA: TGTGCCAGCAGTGATGGTTGGGACAGGGTAACATCGAAGCAGTACTTC. It is translated as CASSDGWDRVTSKQYF.

The chain carries TRBV27 and TRBJ2-1, with 8 bases aligning to TRBD1. CDR3 size: 16 residues. Germline values: CDR1 MNHEY, CDR2 SMNVEV (reference sequence). The J segment lost 5 bases and the V segment lost 4 bases, leaving 10 bases of the junction unmatched. The CDR3 DNA is TGTGCCAGCAGTTGGGACCGGGACAGGATAAACAATGAGCAGTTCTTC. Amino acid sequence: CASSWDRDRINNEQFF.

As DNA, the CDR3 is TGCGCCAGCAGCCCCAGGACTAGCGCGGGATTAGAGACCCAGTACTTC. Its protein is CASSPRTSAGLETQYF. This chain uses TRBV5-1 with TRBJ2-5, with 9 nucleotides matching TRBD2. The CDR3 runs to 16 residues. After removal of 4 bases from V and 4 bases from J, the junction contained 11 bases not matched to a gene. The V gene's germline CDR1 is SGHRS and CDR2 YFSETQ.

J is TRBJ2-1 and V is TRBV7-6, with TRBD2 matching 11 bases. CDR1 SGHVS and CDR2 FNYEAQ come from the germline V gene. The CDR3 loop spans 16 amino acids. The ends lost 1 base at V and 7 bases at J; junction bases unmatched: 6. The CDR3 protein is CASSLVAGTSGNEQFF. The CDR3 DNA follows: TGTGCCAGCAGCTTAGTAGCCGGGACTAGCGGAAATGAGCAGTTCTTC.

The chain uses TRBV28 and TRBJ2-5; possible D gene TRBD2, 6 bases. The CDR3 loop spans 16 amino acids. V dropped 3 bases and J dropped 2 bases, with 16 bases sitting between them. Germline V gene lookup returns CDR1 MDHEN and CDR2 SYDVKM. CDR3 region: CASSLPVEGLQETQYF. DNA of the CDR3: TGTGCCAGCAGTTTGCCGGTGGAGGGTTTACAAGAGACCCAGTACTTC.

The chain joins TRBV18 to TRBJ2-7; D not certain. The V gene's germline CDR1 is KGHSH and CDR2 LQKENI. This CDR3 has 14 amino acids. Trimming took 2 bases from V and 1 from J, leaving 9 bases between them. Here the CDR3 DNA reads TGTGCCAGCTCACCAGAGTTACTTTCCTACGAGCAGTACTTC. Translating it yields CASSPELLSYEQYF.

The gene calls are TRBV4-1 and TRBJ1-1; possible D gene TRBD1, 5 bases. Trimming removed 0 bases at V and 6 bases at J, with 14 bases between. There are 15 residues in the CDR3. Germline loops: CDR1 MGHRA, CDR2 YSYEKL. CDR3 nucleotides: TGCGCCAGCAGCCAAGAACGCAGGGAACGTGCTGAAGCTTTCTTT. Amino acid sequence: CASSQERRERAEAFF.

About this clone itself: At the DNA level, this CDR3 is encoded by other sequences in the same sample as well. V gene TRBV6-5 combines with J gene TRBJ2-7; unclear D gene. Trimming took 1 base from V and 0 from J, leaving 7 bases between them. Per the germline V gene, CDR1 is MNHEY and CDR2 is SVGAGI. CDR3 size: 14 residues. The CDR3 spells CASSYLRDSYEQYF. The CDR3 DNA sequence: TGTGCCAGCAGTTACTTGAGAGACTCCTACGAGCAGTACTTC.

This chain links TRBV4-3 with TRBJ2-5; TRBD1 is a possible D gene (6 bases). Trimming left V 3 bases short and J 3 bases short, with 17 bases between. The CDR3 covers 16 residues. CDR1 and CDR2 (germline): LGHNA, YSLEER. The CDR3 sequence is CASSHKQGRRKETQYF. CDR3 nucleotide sequence: TGCGCCAGCAGCCATAAACAGGGTAGGAGGAAAGAGACCCAGTACTTC.

The chain has TRBV9 and TRBJ1-2; TRBD1 matches at 9 bases. The CDR3 spans 16 residues. CDR1 SGDLS and CDR2 YYNGEE come from the germline V gene. With V trimmed by 3 bases and J by 3 bases, 9 bases remained unmatched. The CDR3 spells CASSEGQGGKYYGYTF. The CDR3 nucleotides are TGTGCCAGCAGCGAGGGACAGGGAGGTAAATACTATGGCTACACCTTC.

The CDR3 DNA reads as TGCGCCAGCAGCTTGGCCAACACAGATACGCAGTATTTT. This sequence encodes CASSLANTDTQYF. The chain couples TRBV5-1 to TRBJ2-3; D unresolved. Germline V gives CDR1 SGHRS, CDR2 YFSETQ. The V gene lost 0 bases and the J gene lost 2 bases, with 4 bases spanning the gap. CDR3 length: 13 amino acids.

The chain combines TRBV12-5 with TRBJ2-3; 11 nucleotides match TRBD2. CDR1 and CDR2 (germline): LGHNT, FRNRAP. V lost 0 bases and J lost 4; bases outside the gene matches: 0. The CDR3 covers 15 residues. For the CDR3, the DNA is TGTGCTAGTGGTTTGGTACTAGCGGGAGCAGATACGCAGTATTTT. Its protein product is CASGLVLAGADTQYF.

The chain uses TRBV9 and TRBJ2-3; 11 bases fit TRBD2. The V gene's germline CDR1 is SGDLS and CDR2 YYNGEE. This CDR3 contains 22 residues. With 0 bases clipped from V and 2 bases from J, the junction kept 20 bases outside the gene matches. The CDR3 DNA follows: TGTGCCAGCAGCGTAGAGGGGGCCCGCCCGAAGGAGACTAGCGGGGTCACAGATACGCAGTATTTT. It specifies CASSVEGARPKETSGVTDTQYF.

This sequence joins TRBV28 and TRBJ2-5, with a tentative D call TRBD2 (6 bases). This CDR3 has 16 residues. The V end was cut by 3 bases, the J end by 2 bases, with 16 bases between. Germline V lookup: CDR1 MDHEN, CDR2 SYDVKM. CDR3 in amino acids: CASSFAIIGGQETQYF. The CDR3 DNA reads as TGTGCCAGCAGTTTCGCCATAATCGGGGGTCAAGAGACCCAGTACTTC.

This chain connects TRBV6-5 to TRBJ2-7; 8 nucleotides match TRBD1. Trimming cost V 0 bases and J 6 bases; bases outside gene matches: 10. The CDR3 covers 16 residues. The germline CDR1 and CDR2 sequences are MNHEY and SVGAGI. The CDR3 sequence: CASSYSNMDRAGEQYF. CDR3 DNA sequence: TGTGCCAGCAGTTACTCGAATATGGACAGGGCAGGCGAGCAGTACTTC.

The chain links TRBV10-3 to TRBJ2-3, with TRBD2 matching over 8 bases. Germline V gene data show CDR1 as ENHRY and CDR2 as SYGVKD. The V segment lost 2 bases and the J segment 6 bases; nucleotides outside the gene matches: 16. This CDR3 contains 18 residues. CDR3 residues: CAISEGFGFRGGGDTQYF. Here the CDR3 DNA reads TGTGCCATCAGTGAGGGATTCGGCTTTCGGGGGGGCGGGGATACGCAGTATTTT.

CDR3 sequence: CASSSQGGRGYTF. As DNA, the CDR3 is TGCGCCAGCAGCTCACAGGGGGGAAGGGGCTACACCTTC. The V call is TRBV5-1, the J call TRBJ1-2; 8 positions match TRBD1. With V trimmed by 3 bases and J by 8 bases, 6 bases remained unmatched. The CDR3 has 13 residues. Germline V gene lookup returns CDR1 SGHRS and CDR2 YFSETQ.